This T cell receptor (beta chain) was recovered during a study of blood T cell repertoires in COVID-19. The wider study: From T cells, B-cell-depleted T cells, or PBMCs came the material, which was cDNA or gDNA.

Authors' processing steps: Estimated nucleated cell counts came from reference gene primer amplification. Assay used: immunoSEQ multiplex PCR; TCRdb lists only in-frame clones, some missing. The D gene and trimming were derived from the DNA, and the V and J assignments and clone size from that table. The sample lists some 340,000 clones, around four fifths occurring once. On this clone: This CDR3 is also generated by other DNA sequences in the sample.

This clonotype was sampled from a man aged 30 to 39 with active or convalescent COVID-19. The sequencing input was peripheral blood.

The DNA of the CDR3 is TGTGCCAGCAGCCTCGGGGGCTCTGGAAACACCATATATTTT. This codes for CASSLGGSGNTIYF. V gene TRBV7-9 combines with J gene TRBJ1-3; tentative D call: TRBD1 (5 bases). The V end was cut by 5 bases, the J end by 0 bases, with 8 bases between. This CDR3 is 14 amino acids long. CDR1 and CDR2 from the germline V gene are SEHNR and FQNEAQ (reference sequence).